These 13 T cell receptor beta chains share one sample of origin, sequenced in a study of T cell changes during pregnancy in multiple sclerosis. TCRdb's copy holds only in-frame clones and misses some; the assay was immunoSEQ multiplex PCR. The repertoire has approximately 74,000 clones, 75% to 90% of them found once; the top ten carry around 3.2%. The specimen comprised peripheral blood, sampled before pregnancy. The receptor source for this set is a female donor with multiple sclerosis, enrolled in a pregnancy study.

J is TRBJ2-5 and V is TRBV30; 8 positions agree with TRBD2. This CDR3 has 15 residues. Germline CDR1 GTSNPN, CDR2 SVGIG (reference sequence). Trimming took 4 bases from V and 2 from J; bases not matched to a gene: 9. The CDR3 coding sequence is TGTGCCTGGACCCGGGGGCCGGGAGGGCAAGAGACCCAGTACTTC. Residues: CAWTRGPGGQETQYF.

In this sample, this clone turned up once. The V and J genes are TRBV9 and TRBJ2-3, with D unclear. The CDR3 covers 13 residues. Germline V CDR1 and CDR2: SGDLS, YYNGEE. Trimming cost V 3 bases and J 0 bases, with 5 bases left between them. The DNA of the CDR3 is TGTGCCAGCAGCGCCCGGAGCACAGATACGCAGTATTTT. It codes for CASSARSTDTQYF.

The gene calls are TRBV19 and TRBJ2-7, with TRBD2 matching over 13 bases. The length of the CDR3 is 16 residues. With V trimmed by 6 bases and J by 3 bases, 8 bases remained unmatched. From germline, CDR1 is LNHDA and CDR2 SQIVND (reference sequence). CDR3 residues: CASSNDGTSGDYEQYF. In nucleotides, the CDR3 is TGTGCCAGTAGCAACGATGGGACTAGCGGGGACTACGAGCAGTACTTC.

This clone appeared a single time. The CDR3 sequence: CASSQPGQGGYEQYF. The CDR3 DNA follows: TGTGCCAGCAGCCAACCGGGACAGGGGGGCTACGAGCAGTACTTC. The V and J genes are TRBV4-2 and TRBJ2-7, with 11 nucleotides matching TRBD1. The CDR3 spans 15 residues. Losses at the gene ends were 2 bases for V and 3 bases for J; bases not matched to a gene: 3. CDR1 is LGHNA, CDR2 YNFKEQ, per germline.

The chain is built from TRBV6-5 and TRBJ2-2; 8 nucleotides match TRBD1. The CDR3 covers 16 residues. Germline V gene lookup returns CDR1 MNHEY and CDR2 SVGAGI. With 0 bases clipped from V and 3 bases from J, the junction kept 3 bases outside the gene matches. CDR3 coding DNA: TGTGCCAGCAGTTACTCGGACAGGGTTTACACCGGGGAGCTGTTTTTT. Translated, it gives CASSYSDRVYTGELFF.

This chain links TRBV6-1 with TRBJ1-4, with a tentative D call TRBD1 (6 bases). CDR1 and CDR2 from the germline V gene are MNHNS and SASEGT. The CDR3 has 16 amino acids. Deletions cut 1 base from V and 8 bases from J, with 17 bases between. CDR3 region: CASSEEGGQGNEKLFF. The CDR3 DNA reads TGTGCCAGCAGTGAAGAGGGGGGGCAGGGCAACGAAAAACTGTTTTTT.

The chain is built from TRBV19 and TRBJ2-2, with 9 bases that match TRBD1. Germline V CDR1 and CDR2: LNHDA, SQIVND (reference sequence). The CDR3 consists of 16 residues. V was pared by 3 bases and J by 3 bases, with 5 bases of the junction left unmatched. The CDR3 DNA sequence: TGTGCCAGTAGTATCACGGACAGGGGTTACACCGGGGAGCTGTTTTTT. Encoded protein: CASSITDRGYTGELFF.

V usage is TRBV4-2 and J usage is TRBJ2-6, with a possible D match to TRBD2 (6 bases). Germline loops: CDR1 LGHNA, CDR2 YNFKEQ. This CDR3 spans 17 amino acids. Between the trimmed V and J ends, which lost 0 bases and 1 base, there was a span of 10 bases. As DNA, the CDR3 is TGTGCCAGCAGCCAAGATGGGGACTTTTCTGGGGCCAACGTCCTGACTTTC. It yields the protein CASSQDGDFSGANVLTF.

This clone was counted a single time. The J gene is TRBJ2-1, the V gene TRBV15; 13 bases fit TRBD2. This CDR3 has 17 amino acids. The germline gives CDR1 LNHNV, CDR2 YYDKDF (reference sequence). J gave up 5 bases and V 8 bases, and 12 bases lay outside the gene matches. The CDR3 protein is CATGGELTSGRNNEQFF. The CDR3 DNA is TGTGCCACCGGGGGCGAATTGACTAGCGGGAGGAACAATGAGCAGTTCTTC.

CDR3 protein: CASSLSFTEAFF. For the CDR3, the DNA is TGTGCCAGCAGCTTGAGTTTCACTGAAGCTTTCTTT. The V gene is TRBV7-2, the J gene TRBJ1-1; no clear D gene. Per germline, CDR1 SGHTA and CDR2 FQGNSA. This CDR3 is built from 12 residues. The ends were cut back, 3 bases at V and 4 bases at J, with 6 bases in the middle.

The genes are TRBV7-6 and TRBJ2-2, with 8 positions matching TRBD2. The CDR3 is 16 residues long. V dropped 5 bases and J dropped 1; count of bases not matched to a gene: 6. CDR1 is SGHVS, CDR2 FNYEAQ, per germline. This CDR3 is CASSLEAGVNTGELFF. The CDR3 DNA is TGTGCCAGCAGCCTAGAAGCGGGGGTGAACACCGGGGAGCTGTTTTTT.

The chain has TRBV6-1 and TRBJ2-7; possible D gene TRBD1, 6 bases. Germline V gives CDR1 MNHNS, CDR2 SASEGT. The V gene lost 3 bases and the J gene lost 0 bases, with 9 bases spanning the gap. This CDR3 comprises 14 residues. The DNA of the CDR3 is TGTGCCAGCAGTGACCAGGGGCCCTCCTACGAGCAGTACTTC. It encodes CASSDQGPSYEQYF.

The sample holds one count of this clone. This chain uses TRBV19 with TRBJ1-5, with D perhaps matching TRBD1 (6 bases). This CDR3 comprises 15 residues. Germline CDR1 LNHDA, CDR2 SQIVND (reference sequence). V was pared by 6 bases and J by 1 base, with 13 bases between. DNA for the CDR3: TGTGCCAGTAGCATTCGCAGGGGAAGCAATCAGCCCCAGCATTTT. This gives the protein CASSIRRGSNQPQHF.